This TCR beta chain was found in a study of blood T cell repertoires in COVID-19. The wider study: Material from acute and convalescent COVID-19 was sourced from the United States, Italy and Spain.

Profiling relied on immunoSEQ multiplex PCR, and the TCRdb table lists in-frame clones only, not all of them. The table includes about 370,000 clones, roughly 90% detected once. Enrollees, about 18 to 89 years old, lived in around 23 US areas. Participants classified as exposed had met a COVID-19 case within 2 weeks before study entry. Per the germline V gene, CDR1 is SQVTM and CDR2 is ANQGSEA. V lost 4 bases, J lost 7 bases, and 2 bases stayed unmatched. This CDR3 region has 13 residues. This clone was seen only once. The chain combines TRBV29-1 with TRBJ1-4; 11 bases align to TRBD1. Sequencing was performed on PBMCs or T cells enriched from blood (not recorded which). This receptor was obtained from a middle-aged woman who had been exposed to COVID-19. The CDR3 DNA follows: TGCAGCGTTGGGGGGACAGGGGGTGAAAAACTGTTTTTT. This gives the protein CSVGGTGGEKLFF.